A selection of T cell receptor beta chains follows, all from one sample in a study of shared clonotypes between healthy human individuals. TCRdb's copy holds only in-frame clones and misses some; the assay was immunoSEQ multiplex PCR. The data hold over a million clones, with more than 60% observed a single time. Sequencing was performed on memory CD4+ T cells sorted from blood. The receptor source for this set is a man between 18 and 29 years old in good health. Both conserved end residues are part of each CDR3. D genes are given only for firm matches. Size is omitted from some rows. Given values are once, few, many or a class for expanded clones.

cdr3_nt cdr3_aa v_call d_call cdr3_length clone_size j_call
TGCAGCGTTGTGGAGTTTAGCGGGAGGATTAACGAGCAGTACTTC CSVVEFSGRINEQYF TRBV29-1 TRBD2 15 - TRBJ2-7
TGTGCCAGCAGCTTAAAGTTCGGCAGGGGGTCTAGCGGGAGCACAGATACGCAGTATTTT CASSLKFGRGSSGSTDTQYF TRBV7-6 - 20 once TRBJ2-3
TGTGCCAGCAGCCAGGGGGGCCACACTTTAAACAATGAGCAGTTCTTC CASSQGGHTLNNEQFF TRBV11-2 - 16 - TRBJ2-1
TGCGCCAGCAGCTTGCTTGAGGCGGGGGGAAGCACAGATACGCAGTATTTT CASSLLEAGGSTDTQYF TRBV5-1 TRBD2 17 - TRBJ2-3
TGCGCCAGCAGCCTTACCCCGGTTTTTCAAGAGACCCAGTACTTC CASSLTPVFQETQYF TRBV4-1 - 15 - TRBJ2-5
TGTGCCAGCAGCTTCGGGCGAACCAACAATGAGCAGTTCTTC CASSFGRTNNEQFF TRBV7-2 - 14 few TRBJ2-1
TGTGCCAGCAGCGCCGGGAACAGAAGCTCTGGAAACACCATATATTTT CASSAGNRSSGNTIYF TRBV7-9 - 16 - TRBJ1-3
TGTGCCAGCGGGTACACAGGGGGCGGGAATGAGCAGTTCTTC CASGYTGGGNEQFF TRBV6-1 TRBD1 14 - TRBJ2-1
TGTGCCAGCAGTGGCCCTAGCGGGGGCCGGAGCGGGGAGCTGTTTTTT CASSGPSGGRSGELFF TRBV6-1 TRBD2 16 - TRBJ2-2
TGTGCCAGCAGTGGCCGGGACAGGGGGGAAGGCTACACCTTC CASSGRDRGEGYTF TRBV2 TRBD1 14 - TRBJ1-2
TGCAGCGTTGAGGGACAGGACGTGTACAATGAGCAGTTCTTC CSVEGQDVYNEQFF TRBV29-1 TRBD1 14 - TRBJ2-1
TGTGCCAGCCGTATGGGGCCGGGCGAGCAGTACTTC CASRMGPGEQYF TRBV6-1 - 12 once TRBJ2-7
TGCGCCAGCAGCTTGGCTAGCCCCGGGGATACGCAGTATTTT CASSLASPGDTQYF TRBV5-1 - 14 - TRBJ2-3
TGTGCCATCAGTGAGTCGTTACAGGGTAATCCGAATTCACCCCTCCACTTT CAISESLQGNPNSPLHF TRBV10-3 - 17 - TRBJ1-6
TGTGCCAGCAGCCTCGGACAGGGCGGATCCTACGAGCAGTACTTC CASSLGQGGSYEQYF TRBV6-5 TRBD1 15 - TRBJ2-7
TGTGCCTGGAGTGTTCGAGGTCTAGCGGGAGACAATGAGCAGTTCTTC CAWSVRGLAGDNEQFF TRBV30 TRBD2 16 many TRBJ2-1
TGTGCCAGCAGCTTGGCATCGGGGGCGGAGACCCAGTACTTC CASSLASGAETQYF TRBV5-6 - 14 - TRBJ2-5
TGCGCCAGCAGCTTGGTAGCAGATTATGGCTACACCTTC CASSLVADYGYTF TRBV5-1 - 13 - TRBJ1-2
TGCGCCAGCAGCACTAGACAGGCGACGAATTCACCCCTCCACTTT CASSTRQATNSPLHF TRBV5-1 - 15 - TRBJ1-6
TGTGCCAGCAGCTTGGGGGGTAGCGGGGCCGCCTACGAGCAGTACTTC CASSLGGSGAAYEQYF TRBV7-2 TRBD2 16 - TRBJ2-7
TGTGCCAGCAGTGTCGGGCAGGGGGACACTGAAGCTTTCTTT CASSVGQGDTEAFF TRBV2 TRBD1 14 - TRBJ1-1
TGTGCCACCAGCAGAGGCGGCAGCGGCACTACCGGGGAGCTGTTTTTT CATSRGGSGTTGELFF TRBV15 - 16 - TRBJ2-2
TGTGCCAGCAGCACAACAGGGACTAACTATGGCTACACCTTC CASSTTGTNYGYTF TRBV6-1 - 14 - TRBJ1-2